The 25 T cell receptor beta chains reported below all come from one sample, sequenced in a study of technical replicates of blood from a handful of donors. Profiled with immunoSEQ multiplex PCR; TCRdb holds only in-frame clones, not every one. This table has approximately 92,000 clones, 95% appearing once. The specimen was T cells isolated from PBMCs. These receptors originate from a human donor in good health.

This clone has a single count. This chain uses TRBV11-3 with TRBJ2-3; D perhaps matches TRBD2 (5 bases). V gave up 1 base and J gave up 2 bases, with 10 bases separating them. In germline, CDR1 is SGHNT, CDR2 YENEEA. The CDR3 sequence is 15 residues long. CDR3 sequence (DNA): TGTGCCAGCAGCTTAGGCGGGTTTCCCACAGATACGCAGTATTTT. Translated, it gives CASSLGGFPTDTQYF.

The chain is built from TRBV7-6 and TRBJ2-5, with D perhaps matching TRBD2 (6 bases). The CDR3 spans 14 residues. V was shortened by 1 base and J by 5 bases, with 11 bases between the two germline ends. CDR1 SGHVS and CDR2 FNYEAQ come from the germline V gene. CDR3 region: CASSLVEGLETQYF. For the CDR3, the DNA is TGTGCCAGCAGCTTAGTGGAGGGGCTCGAGACCCAGTACTTC.

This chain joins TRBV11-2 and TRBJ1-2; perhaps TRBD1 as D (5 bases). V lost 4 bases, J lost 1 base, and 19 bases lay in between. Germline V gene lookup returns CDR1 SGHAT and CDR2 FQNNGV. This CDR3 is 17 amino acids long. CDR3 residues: CASSSIKRDSINYGYTF. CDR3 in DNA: TGTGCCAGCAGCTCTATCAAACGGGACTCAATTAACTATGGCTACACCTTC.

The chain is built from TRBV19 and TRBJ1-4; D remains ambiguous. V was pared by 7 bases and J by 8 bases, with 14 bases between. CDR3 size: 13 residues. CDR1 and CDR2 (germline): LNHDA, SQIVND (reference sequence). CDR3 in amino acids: CASTGDVREKLFF. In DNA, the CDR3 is TGTGCCAGTACCGGGGATGTACGGGAAAAACTGTTTTTT.

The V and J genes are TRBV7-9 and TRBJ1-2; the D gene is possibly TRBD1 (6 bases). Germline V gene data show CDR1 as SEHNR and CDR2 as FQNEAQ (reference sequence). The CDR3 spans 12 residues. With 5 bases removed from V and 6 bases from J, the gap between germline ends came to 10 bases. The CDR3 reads CASSQGGDGYTF. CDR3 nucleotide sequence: TGTGCCAGCAGCCAAGGGGGGGATGGCTACACCTTC.

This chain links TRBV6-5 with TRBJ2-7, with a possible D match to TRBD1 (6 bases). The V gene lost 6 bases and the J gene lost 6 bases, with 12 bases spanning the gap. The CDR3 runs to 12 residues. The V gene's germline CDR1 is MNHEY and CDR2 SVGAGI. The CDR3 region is CASRTGPSEQYF. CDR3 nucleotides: TGTGCCAGCAGGACAGGTCCGTCCGAGCAGTACTTC.

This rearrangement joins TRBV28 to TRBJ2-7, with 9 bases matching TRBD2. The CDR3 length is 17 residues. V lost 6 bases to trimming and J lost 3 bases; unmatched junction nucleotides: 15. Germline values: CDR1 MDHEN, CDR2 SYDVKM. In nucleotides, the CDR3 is TGTGCCAGCAGCTCACTAGCGGGCGGGAGTTTAAGCTACGAGCAGTACTTC. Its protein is CASSSLAGGSLSYEQYF.

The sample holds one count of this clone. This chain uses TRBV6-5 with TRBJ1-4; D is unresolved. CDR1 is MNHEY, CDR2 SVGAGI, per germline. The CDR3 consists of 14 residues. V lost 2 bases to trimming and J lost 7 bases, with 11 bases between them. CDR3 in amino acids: CASSYDPGSEKLFF. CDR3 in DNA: TGTGCCAGCAGTTACGACCCAGGCAGTGAAAAACTGTTTTTT.

The CDR3 nucleotides read TGTGCCAGCAGTCATACAGGGGTGGACAAGTCTGGGGCCAACGTCCTGACTTTC. This encodes CASSHTGVDKSGANVLTF. The gene calls are TRBV28 and TRBJ2-6; the match to TRBD1 covers 7 bases. Trimming took 5 bases from V and 1 from J; bases not matched to a gene: 11. The CDR3 covers 18 residues. Looked up from germline, CDR1 is MDHEN and CDR2 is SYDVKM.

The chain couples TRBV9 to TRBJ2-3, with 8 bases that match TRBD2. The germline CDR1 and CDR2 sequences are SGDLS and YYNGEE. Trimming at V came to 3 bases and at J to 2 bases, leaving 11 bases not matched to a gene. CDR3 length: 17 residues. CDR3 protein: CASSAVFSGENTDTQYF. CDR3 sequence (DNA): TGTGCCAGCAGCGCCGTATTTAGCGGGGAAAACACAGATACGCAGTATTTT.

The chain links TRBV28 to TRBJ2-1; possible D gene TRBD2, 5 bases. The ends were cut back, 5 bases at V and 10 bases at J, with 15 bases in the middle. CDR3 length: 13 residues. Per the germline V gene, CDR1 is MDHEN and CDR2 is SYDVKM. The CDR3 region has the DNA TGTGCCAGCAGTGTAAGGCTAGCAAGCGAGCAGTTCTTC. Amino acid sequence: CASSVRLASEQFF.

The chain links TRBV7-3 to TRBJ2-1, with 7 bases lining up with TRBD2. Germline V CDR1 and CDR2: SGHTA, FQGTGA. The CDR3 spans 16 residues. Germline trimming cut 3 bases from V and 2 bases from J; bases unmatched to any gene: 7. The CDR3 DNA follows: TGTGCCAGCAGCTTTGGCGCGGGGGTACCCTACAATGAGCAGTTCTTC. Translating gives CASSFGAGVPYNEQFF.

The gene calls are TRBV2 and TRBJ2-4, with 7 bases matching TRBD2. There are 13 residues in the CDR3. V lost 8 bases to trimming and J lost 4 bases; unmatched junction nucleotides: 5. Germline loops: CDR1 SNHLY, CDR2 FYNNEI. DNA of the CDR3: TGTGCCAGCGGGGGAGCGGGAAAAAACATTCAGTACTTC. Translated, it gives CASGGAGKNIQYF.

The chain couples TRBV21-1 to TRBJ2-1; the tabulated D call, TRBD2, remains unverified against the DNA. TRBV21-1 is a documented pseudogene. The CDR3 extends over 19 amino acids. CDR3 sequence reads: CASSKALWTSGSSLNEQFF. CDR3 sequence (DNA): TGTGCCAGCAGCAAAGCGCTTTGGACTAGCGGGAGTTCCCTGAATGAGCAGTTCTTC.

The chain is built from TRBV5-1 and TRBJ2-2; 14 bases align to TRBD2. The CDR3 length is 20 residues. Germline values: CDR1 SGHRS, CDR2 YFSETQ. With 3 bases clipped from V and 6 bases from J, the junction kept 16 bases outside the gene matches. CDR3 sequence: CASSSGPGLAGVGKAGELFF. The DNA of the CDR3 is TGCGCCAGCAGCTCCGGCCCGGGACTAGCGGGGGTCGGGAAGGCCGGGGAGCTGTTTTTT.

CDR3 sequence reads: CASSLERFSTDTQYF. The CDR3 coding sequence is TGTGCCAGCAGCTTAGAGAGATTTAGCACAGATACGCAGTATTTT. The V and J genes are TRBV7-2 and TRBJ2-3, with D unresolved. Germline values: CDR1 SGHTA, CDR2 FQGNSA. Trimming took 1 base from V and 0 from J, leaving 8 bases between them. The CDR3 consists of 15 residues.

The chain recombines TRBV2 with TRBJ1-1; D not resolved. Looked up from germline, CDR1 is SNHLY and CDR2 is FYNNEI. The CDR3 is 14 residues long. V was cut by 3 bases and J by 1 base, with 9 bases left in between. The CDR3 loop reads CASSDNRANTEAFF. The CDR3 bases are TGTGCCAGCAGTGACAACCGAGCGAACACTGAAGCTTTCTTT.

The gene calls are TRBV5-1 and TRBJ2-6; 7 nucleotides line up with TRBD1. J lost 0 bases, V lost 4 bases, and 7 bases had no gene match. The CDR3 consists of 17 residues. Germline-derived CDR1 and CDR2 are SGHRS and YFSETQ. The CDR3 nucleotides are TGCGCCAGCAGCACTTCCGGGACAGCCTCTGGGGCCAACGTCCTGACTTTC. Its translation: CASSTSGTASGANVLTF.

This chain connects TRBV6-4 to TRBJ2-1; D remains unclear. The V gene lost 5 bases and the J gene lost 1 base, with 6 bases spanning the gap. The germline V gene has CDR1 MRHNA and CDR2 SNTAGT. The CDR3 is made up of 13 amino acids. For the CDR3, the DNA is TGTGCCAGCAGTTCGGAGTCCTACAATGAGCAGTTCTTC. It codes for CASSSESYNEQFF.

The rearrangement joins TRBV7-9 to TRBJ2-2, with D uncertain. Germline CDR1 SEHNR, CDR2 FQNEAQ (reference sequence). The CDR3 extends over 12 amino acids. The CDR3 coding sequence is TGTGCGTTGTCCACGAACACCGGGGAGCTGTTTTTT. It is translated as CALSTNTGELFF.

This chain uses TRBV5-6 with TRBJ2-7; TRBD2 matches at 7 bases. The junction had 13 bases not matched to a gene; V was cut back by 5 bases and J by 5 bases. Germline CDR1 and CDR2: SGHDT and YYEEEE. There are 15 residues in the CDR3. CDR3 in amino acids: CASSRPARELNEQYF. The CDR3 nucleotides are TGTGCCAGCAGTCGTCCAGCGCGGGAGTTGAACGAGCAGTACTTC.

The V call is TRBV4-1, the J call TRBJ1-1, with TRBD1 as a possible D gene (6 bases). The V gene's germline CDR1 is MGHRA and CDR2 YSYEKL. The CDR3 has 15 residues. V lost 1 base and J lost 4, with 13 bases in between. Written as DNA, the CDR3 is TGCGCCAGCAGCCAAGGTACAGGGTTCGGCACTGAAGCTTTCTTT. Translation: CASSQGTGFGTEAFF.

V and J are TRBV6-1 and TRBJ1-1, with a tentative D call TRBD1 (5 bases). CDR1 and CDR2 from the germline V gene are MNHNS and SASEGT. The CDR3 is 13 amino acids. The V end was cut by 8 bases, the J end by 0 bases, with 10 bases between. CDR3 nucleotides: TGTGCCAGCGCCCACAGGATGAACACTGAAGCTTTCTTT. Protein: CASAHRMNTEAFF.

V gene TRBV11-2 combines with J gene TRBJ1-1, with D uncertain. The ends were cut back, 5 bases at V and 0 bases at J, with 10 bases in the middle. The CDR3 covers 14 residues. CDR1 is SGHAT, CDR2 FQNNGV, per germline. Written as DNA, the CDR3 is TGTGCCAGCAGCCCGAGGGCTATGAACACTGAAGCTTTCTTT. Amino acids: CASSPRAMNTEAFF.

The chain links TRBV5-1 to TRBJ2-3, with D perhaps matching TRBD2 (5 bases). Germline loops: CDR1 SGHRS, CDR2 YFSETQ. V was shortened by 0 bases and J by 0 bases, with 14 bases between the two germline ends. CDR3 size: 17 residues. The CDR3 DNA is TGCGCCAGCAGCTTGGCCACAGCGGCTCTTAGCACAGATACGCAGTATTTT. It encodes CASSLATAALSTDTQYF. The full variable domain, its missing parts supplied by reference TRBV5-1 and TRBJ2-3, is KAGVTQTPRYLIKTRGQQVTLSCSPISGHRSVSWYQQTPGQGLQFLFEYFSETQRNKGNFPGRFSGRQFSNSRSEMNVSTLELGDSALYLCASSLATAALSTDTQYFGPGTRLTVL.